Sequencing of this T cell receptor beta chain was carried out in a study of T cells expressing NK-cell markers. TCRdb reanalyzed the 5' RACE reads, giving one entry per CDR3 protein sequence and no DNA. This repertoire comprises 300,000 to 450,000 distinct CDR3 sequences; its ten largest clones make up roughly 5.5%. CDR1 and CDR2 from the germline V gene are MNHEY and SMNVEV (reference sequence). The CDR3 contains 15 residues. Input material: blood T cells: a sorted CD56 or NKG2C T cell subset, CD4+ or CD8+ T cells, or bulk PBMC T cells (not recorded which). The sequence was collected from a man aged 18-75 years in good health. This sequence joins TRBV27 and TRBJ2-4; TCRdb names TRBD1, which stays unverified in the absence of DNA. This CDR3 reads CASSPKTGVKNIQYF.